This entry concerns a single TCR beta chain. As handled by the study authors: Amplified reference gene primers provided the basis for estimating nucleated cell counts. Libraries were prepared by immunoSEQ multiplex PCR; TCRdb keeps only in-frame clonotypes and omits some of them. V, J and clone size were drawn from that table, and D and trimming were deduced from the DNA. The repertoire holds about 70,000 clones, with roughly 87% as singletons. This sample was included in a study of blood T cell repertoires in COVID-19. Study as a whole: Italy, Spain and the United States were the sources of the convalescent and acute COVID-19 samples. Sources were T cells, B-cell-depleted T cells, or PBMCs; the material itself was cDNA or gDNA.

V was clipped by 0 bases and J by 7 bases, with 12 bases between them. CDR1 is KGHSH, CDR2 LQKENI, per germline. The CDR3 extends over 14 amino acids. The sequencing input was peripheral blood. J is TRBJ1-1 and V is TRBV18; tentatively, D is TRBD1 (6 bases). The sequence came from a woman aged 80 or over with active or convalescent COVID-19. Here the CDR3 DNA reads TGTGCCAGCTCACCACCAAACAGGGAGTATGAAGCTTTCTTT. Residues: CASSPPNREYEAFF.